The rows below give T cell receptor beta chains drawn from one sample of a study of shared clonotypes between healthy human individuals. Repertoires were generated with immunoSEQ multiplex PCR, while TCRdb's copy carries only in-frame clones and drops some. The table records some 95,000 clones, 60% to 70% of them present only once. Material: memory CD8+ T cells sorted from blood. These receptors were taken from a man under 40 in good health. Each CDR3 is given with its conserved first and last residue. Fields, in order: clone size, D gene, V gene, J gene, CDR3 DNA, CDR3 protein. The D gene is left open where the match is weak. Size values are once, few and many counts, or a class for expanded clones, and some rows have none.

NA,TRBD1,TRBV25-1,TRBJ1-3,TGTGCCAGCAGTGAAAGCCCACAGGGGTCAGGAAACACCATATATTTT,CASSESPQGSGNTIYF
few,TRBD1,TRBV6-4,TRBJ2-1,TGTGCCAGCAGTGAAGGGGACAGGGATTACAATGAGCAGTTCTTC,CASSEGDRDYNEQFF
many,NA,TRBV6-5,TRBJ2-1,TGTGCCAGCAGTTACTCGACGATAGACGGACACAATGAGCAGTTCTTC,CASSYSTIDGHNEQFF
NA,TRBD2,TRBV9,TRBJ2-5,TGTGCCAGCAGCCTTAGCGGGATCCCCCAAGAGACCCAGTACTTC,CASSLSGIPQETQYF
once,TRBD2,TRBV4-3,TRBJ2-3,TGCGCCAGCAGCCAAGCCGCTAGCGGGAGGGGGGTAACGCAGTATTTT,CASSQAASGRGVTQYF
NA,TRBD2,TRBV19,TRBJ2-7,TGTGCCAGTAGTACTAGCGGGGGGTCCTACGAGCAGTACTTC,CASSTSGGSYEQYF
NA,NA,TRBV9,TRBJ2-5,TGTGCCAGCAGCGTAGCCTCCCGGGAGACCCAGTACTTC,CASSVASRETQYF
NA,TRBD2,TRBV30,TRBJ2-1,TGTGCCTGGAGTTCCCTTCCAGCGGGAGGGCCTAATGAGCAGTTCTTC,CAWSSLPAGGPNEQFF
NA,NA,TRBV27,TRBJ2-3,TGTGCCAGCAGCCGACCCCTATCAAATACGCAGTATTTT,CASSRPLSNTQYF
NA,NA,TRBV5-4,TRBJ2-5,TGTGCCAGCAGCTTAAGAAATGCAATACAAGAGACCCAGTACTTC,CASSLRNAIQETQYF
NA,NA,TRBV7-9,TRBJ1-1,TGTGCCAGCAGCCTACGCTCGGACACTGAAGCTTTCTTT,CASSLRSDTEAFF
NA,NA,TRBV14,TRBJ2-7,TGTGCCAGCAGCCAATTCCGTTTTCCCTACGAGCAGTACTTC,CASSQFRFPYEQYF
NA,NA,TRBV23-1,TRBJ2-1,TGCGCCAGCAGAAAGGACGGCAATGAGCAGTTCTTC,CASRKDGNEQFF
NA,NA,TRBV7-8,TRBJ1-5,TGTGCCAGCAGCTTAAGGGAGGGAGGAGATCAGCCCCAGCATTTT,CASSLREGGDQPQHF
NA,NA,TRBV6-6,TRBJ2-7,TGTGCCAGCAGCCCAGGGGCCTCCCAGTACTTC,CASSPGASQYF
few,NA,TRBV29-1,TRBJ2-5,TGCAGCGTTGAATCGGCGCAAGAGACCCAGTACTTC,CSVESAQETQYF
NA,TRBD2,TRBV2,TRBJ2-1,TGTGCCAGCAGTGAACAGCGGGACTCCTACAATGAGCAGTTCTTC,CASSEQRDSYNEQFF
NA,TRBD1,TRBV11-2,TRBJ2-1,TGTGCCAGCAGCCCCGACAGGGATAACAATGAGCAGTTCTTC,CASSPDRDNNEQFF
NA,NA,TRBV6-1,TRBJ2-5,TGTGCCAGCAGTGAGACGATTTTTTTGGGACATCAAGCAGAGACCCAGTACTTC,CASSETIFLGHQAETQYF
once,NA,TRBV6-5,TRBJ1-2,TGTGCCAGCAGTTACTCGGGGGAGGCGGTCGTTGGCTACACCTTC,CASSYSGEAVVGYTF
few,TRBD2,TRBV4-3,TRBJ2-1,TGCGCCAGCAGCGGCCAGCGGGAGACCTACAATGAGCAGTTCTTC,CASSGQRETYNEQFF
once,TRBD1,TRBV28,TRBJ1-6,TGTGCCAGCAGTTCGACAGGGGATAATTCACCCCTCCACTTT,CASSSTGDNSPLHF
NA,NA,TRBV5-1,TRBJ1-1,TGCGCCAGCAGCCCCGGGGTGGGTGACACTGAAGCTTTCTTT,CASSPGVGDTEAFF